A single sample is the source of the 17 T cell receptor beta chains below, sequenced in a study of cytomegalovirus exposure and HLA in healthy donors. The method was immunoSEQ multiplex PCR; TCRdb's version includes in-frame clones alone and lacks a portion of them. The table lists about 260,000 clones, roughly 91% of them singletons, with just over 3% in the top ten. Input material: PBMCs. The receptors shown here come from a young woman in good health and CMV-seronegative.

The rearrangement uses TRBV9 and TRBJ1-1; possible D gene TRBD1, 6 bases. Germline loops: CDR1 SGDLS, CDR2 YYNGEE. There are 15 residues in the CDR3. The V gene lost 0 bases and the J gene lost 1 base, with 10 bases spanning the gap. The CDR3 protein is CASSVEGGWNTEAFF. The CDR3 coding sequence is TGTGCCAGCAGCGTAGAAGGGGGGTGGAACACTGAAGCTTTCTTT.

The chain links TRBV2 to TRBJ2-1; D may be TRBD1 or TRBD2 (5 bases each). The CDR3 is 14 amino acids. Germline loops: CDR1 SNHLY, CDR2 FYNNEI. The V end lost 11 bases, the J end lost 0 bases, and 14 bases lay between the germline ends. CDR3 nucleotide sequence: TGTGCCGCCGAAGGGGAGAGCTCCTACAATGAGCAGTTCTTC. This sequence encodes CAAEGESSYNEQFF.

The V gene is TRBV19, the J gene TRBJ2-1, with TRBD1 matching 9 bases. Germline CDR1 reads LNHDA; CDR2 reads SQIVND (reference sequence). With V trimmed by 9 bases and J by 9 bases, 12 bases remained unmatched. The length of the CDR3 is 14 residues. The CDR3 nucleotides are TGTGCCAGCCACACCGGGACAGGGTATTCTGAGCAGTTCTTC. Residues: CASHTGTGYSEQFF.

The V gene is TRBV11-3, the J gene TRBJ2-5; D possibly corresponds to TRBD2 (6 bases). V lost 4 bases, J lost 5 bases, and 17 bases lay in between. CDR1 is SGHNT, CDR2 YENEEA, per germline. This CDR3 is built from 15 residues. As DNA, the CDR3 is TGTGCCAGCAGCTCCAGGGACTTCGCGGTGGAGACCCAGTACTTC. Translation: CASSSRDFAVETQYF.

The chain recombines TRBV4-2 with TRBJ2-6; TRBD1 is a possible D gene (6 bases). With 2 bases removed from V and 0 bases from J, the gap between germline ends came to 11 bases. Per germline, CDR1 LGHNA and CDR2 YNFKEQ. The CDR3 is 17 residues long. The CDR3 region is CASSQTTGSSGANVLTF. The CDR3 nucleotides are TGTGCCAGCAGCCAAACAACAGGGAGCTCTGGGGCCAACGTCCTGACTTTC.

This sequence joins TRBV27 and TRBJ2-7; 8 nucleotides match TRBD2. The CDR3 loop spans 13 amino acids. Germline V gene data show CDR1 as MNHEY and CDR2 as SMNVEV (reference sequence). V shed 5 bases and J 4 bases; nucleotides not matched to a gene: 4. DNA for the CDR3: TGTGCCAGCAGTATAACTAGCGGTTACGAGCAGTACTTC. Encoded protein: CASSITSGYEQYF.

The chain joins TRBV6-1 to TRBJ2-7; D is unresolved. Per germline, CDR1 MNHNS and CDR2 SASEGT. V was shortened by 5 bases and J by 0 bases, with 11 bases between the two germline ends. CDR3 length: 14 amino acids. The CDR3 DNA follows: TGTGCCAGCAGTTTGAGCGATTACTCCTACGAGCAGTACTTC. Protein: CASSLSDYSYEQYF.

This chain links TRBV5-1 with TRBJ2-2, with TRBD2 matching over 10 bases. Germline trimming cut 5 bases from V and 6 bases from J; bases unmatched to any gene: 4. There are 14 residues in the CDR3. In germline, CDR1 is SGHRS, CDR2 YFSETQ. CDR3 in DNA: TGCGCCAGCAGTAGTAGCGGGAGGTCCGGGGAGCTGTTTTTT. It encodes CASSSSGRSGELFF.

Here the CDR3 DNA reads TGTGCCATCAAGGGGTCCCACGAGCAGTACTTC. Residues: CAIKGSHEQYF. This sequence joins TRBV10-3 and TRBJ2-7, with a tentative D call TRBD1 (5 bases). This CDR3 region has 11 residues. Trimming removed 7 bases at V and 5 bases at J, with 9 bases between. Per germline, CDR1 ENHRY and CDR2 SYGVKD.

The chain couples TRBV29-1 to TRBJ2-5; the D gene could be TRBD1 or TRBD2 (5 bases each). The CDR3 covers 12 residues. Trimming cost V 3 bases and J 3 bases, with 8 bases left between them. CDR1 is SQVTM and CDR2 is ANQGSEA in the germline V gene. The CDR3 DNA reads as TGCAGCGTTGATGTGGGGGAAGAGACCCAGTACTTC. The encoded protein is CSVDVGEETQYF.

The rearrangement joins TRBV27 to TRBJ2-7, with D perhaps TRBD2 (5 bases). V was cut by 4 bases and J by 2 bases, with 9 bases left in between. The V gene's germline CDR1 is MNHEY and CDR2 SMNVEV (reference sequence). CDR3 length: 13 residues. The CDR3 DNA follows: TGTGCCAGCAGTTCGATCGGGGCCTACGAGCAGTACTTC. Translating gives CASSSIGAYEQYF.

The chain combines TRBV28 with TRBJ1-2, with D tentatively TRBD1 (5 bases). CDR1 and CDR2 (germline): MDHEN, SYDVKM. There are 13 residues in the CDR3. Between the trimmed V and J ends, which lost 4 bases and 4 bases, there was a span of 10 bases. The CDR3 nucleotides read TGTGCCAGCAGTTCGAGGACACCCTATGGCTACACCTTC. This translates into CASSSRTPYGYTF.

This chain connects TRBV19 to TRBJ1-2; D is undetermined. The V gene lost 1 base and the J gene lost 0 bases, with 9 bases spanning the gap. CDR1 is LNHDA, CDR2 SQIVND, per germline (reference sequence). The CDR3 spans 15 residues. The chain's CDR3 is CASSIGPASNYGYTF. CDR3 in DNA: TGTGCCAGTAGTATAGGGCCCGCTTCTAACTATGGCTACACCTTC.

The J gene is TRBJ1-5, the V gene TRBV28; weak D call: TRBD1 (6 bases). The CDR3 spans 14 residues. Germline loops: CDR1 MDHEN, CDR2 SYDVKM. V was cut by 2 bases and J by 3 bases, with 8 bases left in between. As DNA, the CDR3 is TGTGCCAGCAGTTTACCAGGGGTCAATCAGCCCCAGCATTTT. This translates into CASSLPGVNQPQHF.

The V and J genes are TRBV7-2 and TRBJ1-3; 7 bases are shared with TRBD1. CDR3 size: 16 residues. V lost 1 base and J lost 1; bases outside the gene matches: 4. Germline V gives CDR1 SGHTA, CDR2 FQGNSA. The CDR3 DNA reads as TGTGCCAGCAGCTTAGGACAGACAGGGTCTGGAAACACCATATATTTT. It is translated as CASSLGQTGSGNTIYF.

V and J are TRBV6-6 and TRBJ1-5; 9 bases match TRBD1. The CDR3 has 15 amino acids. V shed 6 bases and J 4 bases; nucleotides not matched to a gene: 7. CDR1 MNHNY and CDR2 SVGAGI come from the germline V gene (reference sequence). Here the CDR3 DNA reads TGTGCCAGCAGATCCACAGGGGGCCCTAATCAGCCCCAGCATTTT. It yields the protein CASRSTGGPNQPQHF.

J is TRBJ2-5 and V is TRBV14, with D possibly matching TRBD2 (5 bases). This CDR3 is built from 14 residues. V was cut by 2 bases and J by 3 bases, with 10 bases left in between. Germline CDR1 is SGHDN and CDR2 is FVKESK. The CDR3 loop reads CASSQLLAEETQYF. In DNA form, the CDR3 reads TGTGCCAGCAGCCAACTGCTAGCAGAAGAGACCCAGTACTTC.